Listed below are T cell receptor beta chains from one sample, sequenced in a study of PD-L1 blockade in urothelial cancer. Some clones are missing from TCRdb's copy, which holds only in-frame ones; the method was immunoSEQ multiplex PCR. The data show some 51,000 clones, around 90% seen once. Sequenced material: PBMCs, taken around atezolizumab (anti-PD-L1) treatment. The source of these receptors is a man aged 55-75 years with urothelial cancer. CDR3s include the opening cysteine and the closing phenylalanine or tryptophan. The D gene is left open where the match is weak. Some rows have no size entry. The others give once, few or many, or a class for an expanded clone.

d_gene	abundance	v_gene	j_gene	CDR3aa	CDR3nt
-	-	TRBV14	TRBJ1-1	CASSQVRENTEAFF	TGTGCCAGCAGCCAAGTACGAGAGAACACTGAAGCTTTCTTT
TRBD2	-	TRBV5-1	TRBJ2-1	CASGGELAGISEQFF	TGCGCCAGCGGAGGGGAACTAGCGGGAATTTCTGAGCAGTTCTTC
TRBD2	-	TRBV4-3	TRBJ2-7	CASSQDLSGRAKNEQYF	TGCGCCAGCAGCCAAGATCTTAGCGGGAGGGCCAAAAACGAGCAGTACTTC
TRBD2	-	TRBV7-9	TRBJ2-2	CASRPNSGRALGELFF	TGTGCCAGCAGACCTAATAGCGGGAGGGCTCTCGGGGAGCTGTTTTTT
TRBD1	few	TRBV4-1	TRBJ2-7	CASSQDPRDRPSYEQYF	TGCGCCAGCAGCCAAGATCCCCGGGACAGACCTTCCTACGAGCAGTACTTC
-	-	TRBV5-7	TRBJ2-1	CASSSLFSQYLF	TGTGCCAGCAGCTCCCTATTTTCACAGTATCTCTTC
TRBD2	few	TRBV10-3	TRBJ2-2	CAISELAGDAGELFF	TGTGCCATCAGTGAGCTAGCGGGAGACGCCGGGGAGCTGTTTTTT
TRBD2	-	TRBV4-3	TRBJ2-7	CASSQDLSGRAKNEQYF	TGCGCCAGCAGCCAAGATCTTAGCGGGAGGGCCAAAAACGAGCAGTACTTC
TRBD1	once	TRBV18	TRBJ1-5	CASSPATGGNQPQHF	TGTGCCAGCTCACCAGCGACAGGGGGCAATCAGCCCCAGCATTTT
TRBD1	-	TRBV6-6	TRBJ2-3	CASSWGQGRTDTQYF	TGTGCCAGCAGTTGGGGACAGGGGAGGACAGATACGCAGTATTTT
-	few	TRBV5-5	TRBJ2-7	CASSLLGGPYEQYF	TGTGCCAGCAGCCTGCTCGGAGGACCCTACGAGCAGTACTTC
TRBD2	once	TRBV6-6	TRBJ2-5	CTAGLATTTQYF	TGTACAGCGGGACTAGCGACAACGACCCAGTACTTC
-	-	TRBV5-1	TRBJ2-1	CASSVRGEWNEQFF	TGCGCCAGCAGTGTGAGAGGCGAATGGAATGAGCAGTTCTTC
-	-	TRBV6-1	TRBJ1-2	CASYPTDGYTF	TGTGCCAGTTATCCCACGGATGGCTACACCTTC
TRBD2	-	TRBV11-2	TRBJ2-7	CASSLESGASYEQYF	TGTGCCAGCAGCTTAGAGAGCGGGGCGTCCTACGAGCAGTACTTC
TRBD2	once	TRBV5-4	TRBJ2-1	CASSLGTSNEQFF	TGTGCCAGCAGCTTGGGGACTAGCAATGAGCAGTTCTTC
TRBD2	-	TRBV5-1	TRBJ2-1	CASSLGGTSGSEGQFF	TGCGCCAGCAGCTTGGGGGGGACTAGCGGGAGTGAGGGGCAGTTCTTC
-	-	TRBV27	TRBJ2-5	CASSLLDGAQETQYF	TGTGCCAGCAGTTTACTAGATGGGGCCCAAGAGACCCAGTACTTC
-	-	TRBV28	TRBJ1-4	CASSLRTPGGEKLFF	TGTGCCAGCAGCCTACGAACCCCGGGGGGGGAAAAACTGTTTTTT
-	-	TRBV19	TRBJ2-7	CASSNGQEGYEQYF	TGTGCCAGTAGTAACGGACAGGAGGGCTACGAGCAGTACTTC
TRBD2	-	TRBV11-2	TRBJ2-1	CASSPTSGRAGGQFF	TGTGCCAGCAGCCCAACTAGCGGGAGGGCCGGGGGGCAGTTCTTC
-	-	TRBV2	TRBJ2-5	CASRGSHAGRLETQYF	TGTGCCAGCAGGGGTTCCCATGCAGGGCGGTTGGAGACCCAGTACTTC
TRBD2	-	TRBV7-2	TRBJ2-3	CASSLRTSLADTQYF	TGTGCCAGCAGCTTACGGACTAGCCTCGCAGATACGCAGTATTTT
TRBD1	-	TRBV5-1	TRBJ2-2	CASSAKQGSNGELFF	TGCGCCAGCAGCGCTAAACAGGGGTCAAACGGGGAGCTGTTTTTT
-	once	TRBV10-3	TRBJ2-3	CAISQRQGHTDTQYF	TGTGCCATCAGCCAGAGGCAGGGTCACACAGATACGCAGTATTTT
TRBD2	-	TRBV13	TRBJ2-3	CASSLTSETDTQYF	TGTGCCAGCAGCTTAACTAGCGAAACAGATACGCAGTATTTT
TRBD1	-	TRBV5-4	TRBJ1-6	CASSLWGQGNSPLHF	TGTGCCAGCAGCTTGTGGGGACAGGGGAATTCACCCCTCCACTTT
-	-	TRBV19	TRBJ1-5	CASSAFLTVSDQPQHF	TGTGCCAGTAGTGCCTTCCTGACAGTTTCCGATCAGCCCCAGCATTTT
TRBD2	-	TRBV7-2	TRBJ2-5	CASSLLPAGYQETQYF	TGTGCCAGCAGCTTATTACCAGCGGGGTACCAAGAGACCCAGTACTTC
-	-	TRBV29-1	TRBJ2-3	CTTTDTQYF	TGCACCACAACAGATACGCAGTATTTT
-	-	TRBV7-2	TRBJ1-3	CASSPSGNTIYF	TGTGCCAGCAGCCCCAGTGGAAACACCATATATTTT